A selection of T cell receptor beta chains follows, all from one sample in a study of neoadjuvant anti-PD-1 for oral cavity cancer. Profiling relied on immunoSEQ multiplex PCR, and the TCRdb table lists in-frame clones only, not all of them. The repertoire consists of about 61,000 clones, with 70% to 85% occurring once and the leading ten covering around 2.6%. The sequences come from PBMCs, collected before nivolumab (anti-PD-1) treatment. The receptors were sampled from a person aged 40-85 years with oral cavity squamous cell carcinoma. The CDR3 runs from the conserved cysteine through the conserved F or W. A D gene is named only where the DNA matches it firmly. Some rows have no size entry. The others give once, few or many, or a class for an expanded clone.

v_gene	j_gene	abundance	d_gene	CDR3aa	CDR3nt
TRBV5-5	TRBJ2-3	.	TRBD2	CASSLAGTTDTQYF	TGTGCCAGCAGCTTAGCGGGGACCACAGATACGCAGTATTTT
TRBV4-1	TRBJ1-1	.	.	CASSPFEGAGLRDTEAFF	TGCGCCAGCAGCCCCTTTGAGGGCGCAGGGCTGAGAGATACTGAAGCTTTCTTT
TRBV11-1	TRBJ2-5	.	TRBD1	CASSPDREETQYF	TGTGCCAGCAGCCCGGACAGGGAAGAGACCCAGTACTTC
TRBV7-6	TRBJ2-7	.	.	CASSLGAPGYEQYF	TGTGCCAGCAGCTTGGGCGCACCGGGGTACGAGCAGTACTTC
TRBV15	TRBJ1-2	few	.	CATSSDRYGYTF	TGTGCCACCAGCAGCGACCGATATGGCTACACCTTC
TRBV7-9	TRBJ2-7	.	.	CASSLTRVNEQYF	TGTGCCAGCAGCCTTACTAGAGTAAACGAGCAGTACTTC
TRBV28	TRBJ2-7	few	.	CASRGGGGGSYEQYF	TGTGCCAGCAGAGGTGGTGGTGGGGGTTCCTACGAGCAGTACTTC
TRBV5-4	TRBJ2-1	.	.	CASSIDWLSYNEQFF	TGTGCCAGCAGCATCGACTGGCTCTCCTACAATGAGCAGTTCTTC
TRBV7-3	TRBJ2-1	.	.	CASSSDTYNEQFF	TGTGCCAGCAGCTCGGACACCTACAATGAGCAGTTCTTC
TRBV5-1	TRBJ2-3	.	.	CASSLIGQTPGGTDTQYF	TGCGCCAGCAGCTTGATCGGACAGACTCCGGGAGGCACAGATACGCAGTATTTT
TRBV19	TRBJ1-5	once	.	CASSGGRGPGNQPQHF	TGTGCCAGTAGTGGGGGGAGGGGCCCTGGCAATCAGCCCCAGCATTTT
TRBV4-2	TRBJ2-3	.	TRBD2	CASSSTSDTDTQYF	TGTGCCAGCAGCTCGACTAGCGACACAGATACGCAGTATTTT
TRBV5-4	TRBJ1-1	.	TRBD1	CASSRTGMNTEAFF	TGTGCCAGCAGTCGGACAGGGATGAACACTGAAGCTTTCTTT
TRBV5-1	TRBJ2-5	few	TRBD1	CASSEGQGAETQYF	TGCGCCAGCAGCGAAGGACAGGGGGCGGAGACCCAGTACTTC
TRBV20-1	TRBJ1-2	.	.	CSARDYGYTF	TGCAGTGCTAGGGACTATGGCTACACCTTC
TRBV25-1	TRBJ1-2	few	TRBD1	CASSSRDSLLYGYTF	TGTGCCAGCAGTTCCCGGGACAGCCTCCTCTATGGCTACACCTTC
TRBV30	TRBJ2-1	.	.	CAWNFMGYNEQFF	TGTGCCTGGAACTTCATGGGCTACAATGAGCAGTTCTTC
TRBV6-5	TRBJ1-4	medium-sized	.	CASSPHRDNEKLFF	TGTGCCAGCAGTCCCCATCGAGATAATGAAAAACTGTTTTTT
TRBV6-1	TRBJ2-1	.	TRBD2	CASSLGGGSYNEQFF	TGTGCCAGCAGTCTTGGGGGGGGATCCTACAATGAGCAGTTCTTC
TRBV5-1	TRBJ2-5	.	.	CASSLGTGTETQYF	TGCGCCAGCAGCTTGGGCACAGGGACCGAGACCCAGTACTTC
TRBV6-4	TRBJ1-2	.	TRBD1	CASSAAGQGGGYTF	TGTGCCAGCAGTGCCGCCGGACAGGGGGGCGGCTACACCTTC
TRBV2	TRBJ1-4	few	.	CASSEALQRKKLFF	TGTGCCAGCAGTGAAGCGCTTCAACGAAAAAAACTGTTTTTT
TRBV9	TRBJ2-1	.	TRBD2	CASSVAVAGGSDEQFF	TGTGCCAGCAGCGTAGCGGTAGCGGGGGGGTCGGATGAGCAGTTCTTC
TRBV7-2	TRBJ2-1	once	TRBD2	CASSRGGAGTYNEQFF	TGTGCCAGCAGCCGCGGGGGGGCCGGTACCTACAATGAGCAGTTCTTC
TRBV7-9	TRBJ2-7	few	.	CASAGGRGREQYF	TGTGCCAGCGCCGGGGGACGGGGCCGGGAGCAGTACTTC
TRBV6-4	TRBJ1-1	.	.	CASSVSTKNTEAFF	TGTGCCAGCAGTGTTTCTACAAAGAACACTGAAGCTTTCTTT
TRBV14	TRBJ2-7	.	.	CASSQDLQGEQYF	TGTGCCAGCAGCCAAGATCTACAGGGAGAGCAGTACTTC
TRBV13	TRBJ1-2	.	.	CASSLAGPYGYTF	TGTGCCAGCAGCTTAGCAGGACCCTATGGCTACACCTTC
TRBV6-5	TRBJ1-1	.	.	CASSYSAGMNTEAFF	TGTGCCAGCAGTTACTCGGCAGGGATGAACACTGAAGCTTTCTTT
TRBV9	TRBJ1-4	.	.	CASNLDGLATNEKLFF	TGTGCCAGCAACCTGGACGGACTTGCAACTAATGAAAAACTGTTTTTT
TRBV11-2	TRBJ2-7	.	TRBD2	CASSLDSGGGRYEQYF	TGTGCCAGCAGCTTAGATTCGGGGGGAGGGAGGTACGAGCAGTACTTC
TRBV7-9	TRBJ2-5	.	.	CASSLAGGDETQYF	TGTGCCAGCAGCTTAGCCGGAGGGGATGAGACCCAGTACTTC